This paragraph reports one T cell receptor (beta chain). Its antigen is still unknown. TCRdb's copy holds only in-frame clones and misses some; the assay was immunoSEQ multiplex PCR. Of tens of thousands of clones listed, 90% were seen once; the top ten hold 4% to 5%. This sample was included in a study of T cell responses to AZD1222 COVID-19 vaccine. Study-level results: Spike-specific TCR breadth and depth were elevated following two AZD1222 doses.

The source is an adult in good health. This specimen was peripheral blood, taken on day 0 of AZD1222 vaccination.

The CDR3 protein is CAISESRFSGRAGYEQYF. The CDR3 nucleotides are TGTGCCATCAGTGAGTCTAGGTTTAGCGGGAGGGCCGGCTACGAGCAGTACTTC. V gene TRBV10-3 combines with J gene TRBJ2-7; 11 bases agree with TRBD2. The germline V gene has CDR1 ENHRY and CDR2 SYGVKD. This CDR3 region has 18 residues. With V trimmed by 0 bases and J by 3 bases, 10 bases remained unmatched.